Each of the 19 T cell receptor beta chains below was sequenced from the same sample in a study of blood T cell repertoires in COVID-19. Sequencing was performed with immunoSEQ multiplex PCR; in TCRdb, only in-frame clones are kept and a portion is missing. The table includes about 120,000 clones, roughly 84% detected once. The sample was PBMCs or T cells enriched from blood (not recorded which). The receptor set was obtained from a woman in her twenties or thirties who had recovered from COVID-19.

The CDR3 sequence: CASSLTRNRGGYTF. As DNA, the CDR3 is TGTGCCAGCAGCTTGACTAGAAACAGGGGTGGCTACACCTTC. The chain joins TRBV5-4 to TRBJ1-2, with TRBD1 matching over 7 bases. Trimming took 1 base from V and 7 from J; bases not matched to a gene: 7. The CDR3 has 14 residues. Germline CDR1 reads SGHNT; CDR2 reads YYREEE (reference sequence).

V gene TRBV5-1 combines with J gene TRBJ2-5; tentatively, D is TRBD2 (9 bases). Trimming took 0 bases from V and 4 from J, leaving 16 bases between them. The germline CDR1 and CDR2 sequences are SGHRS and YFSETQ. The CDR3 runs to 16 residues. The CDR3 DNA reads TGCGCCAGCAGCTTGGCCCCTAGCGGGACAGGAGAGACCCAGTACTTC. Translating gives CASSLAPSGTGETQYF.

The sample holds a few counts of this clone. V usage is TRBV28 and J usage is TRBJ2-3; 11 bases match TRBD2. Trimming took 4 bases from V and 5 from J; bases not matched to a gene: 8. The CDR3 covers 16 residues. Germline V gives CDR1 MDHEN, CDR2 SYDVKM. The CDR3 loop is CASSSPSGRSVDTQYF. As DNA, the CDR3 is TGTGCCAGCAGTTCCCCTAGCGGGAGGAGTGTAGATACGCAGTATTTT.

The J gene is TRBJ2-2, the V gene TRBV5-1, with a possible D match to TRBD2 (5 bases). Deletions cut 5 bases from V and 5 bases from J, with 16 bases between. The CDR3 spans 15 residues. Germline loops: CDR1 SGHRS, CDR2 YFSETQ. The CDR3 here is CASRWTPPQTGELFF. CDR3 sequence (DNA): TGCGCCAGCAGGTGGACTCCACCCCAGACCGGGGAGCTGTTTTTT.

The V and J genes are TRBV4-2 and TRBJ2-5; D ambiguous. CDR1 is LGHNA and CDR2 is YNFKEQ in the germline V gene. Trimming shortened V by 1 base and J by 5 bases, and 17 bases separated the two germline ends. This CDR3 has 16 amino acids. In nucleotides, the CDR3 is TGTGCCAGCAGCCAAGCCGTGAGGATGGATTTGGAGACCCAGTACTTC. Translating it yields CASSQAVRMDLETQYF.

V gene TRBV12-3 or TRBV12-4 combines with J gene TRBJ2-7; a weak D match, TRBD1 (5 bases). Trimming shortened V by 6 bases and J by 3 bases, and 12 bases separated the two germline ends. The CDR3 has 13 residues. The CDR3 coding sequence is TGTGCCAGCAGGAAAACAGGTTTCTACGAGCAGTACTTC. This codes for CASRKTGFYEQYF.

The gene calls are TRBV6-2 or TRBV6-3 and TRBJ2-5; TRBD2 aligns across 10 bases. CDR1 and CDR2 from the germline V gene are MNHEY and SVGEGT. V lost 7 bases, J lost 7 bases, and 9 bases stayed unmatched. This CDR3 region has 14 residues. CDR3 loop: CASINSGTSATQYF. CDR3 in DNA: TGTGCCAGCATTAACTCCGGGACTAGCGCGACCCAGTACTTC.

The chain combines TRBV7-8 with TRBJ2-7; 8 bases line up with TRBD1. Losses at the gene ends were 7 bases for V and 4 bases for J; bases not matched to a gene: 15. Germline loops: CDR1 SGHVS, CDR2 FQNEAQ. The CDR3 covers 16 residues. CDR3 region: CASTPTRMDRAYEQYF. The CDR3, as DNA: TGTGCCAGCACCCCGACGAGAATGGACAGGGCTTACGAGCAGTACTTC.

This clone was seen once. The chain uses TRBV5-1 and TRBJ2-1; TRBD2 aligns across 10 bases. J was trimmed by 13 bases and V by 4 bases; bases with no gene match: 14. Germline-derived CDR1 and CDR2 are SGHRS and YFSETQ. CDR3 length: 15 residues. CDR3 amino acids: CASSLGGDLAGVQFF. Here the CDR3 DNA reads TGCGCCAGCAGCCTCGGGGGCGACCTAGCGGGAGTCCAGTTCTTC.

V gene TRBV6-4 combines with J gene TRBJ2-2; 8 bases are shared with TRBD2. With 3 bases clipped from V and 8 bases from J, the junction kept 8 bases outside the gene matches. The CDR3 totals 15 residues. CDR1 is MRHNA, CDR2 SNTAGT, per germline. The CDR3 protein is CASSEVSGGSGELFF. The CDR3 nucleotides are TGTGCCAGCAGTGAAGTTTCGGGAGGGTCGGGGGAGCTGTTTTTT.

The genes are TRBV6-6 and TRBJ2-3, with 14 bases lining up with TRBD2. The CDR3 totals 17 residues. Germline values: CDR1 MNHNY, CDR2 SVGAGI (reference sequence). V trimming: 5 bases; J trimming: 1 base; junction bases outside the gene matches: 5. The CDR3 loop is CASSRLAGGGGTDTQYF. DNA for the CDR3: TGTGCCAGCAGTCGACTAGCGGGAGGGGGGGGCACAGATACGCAGTATTTT.

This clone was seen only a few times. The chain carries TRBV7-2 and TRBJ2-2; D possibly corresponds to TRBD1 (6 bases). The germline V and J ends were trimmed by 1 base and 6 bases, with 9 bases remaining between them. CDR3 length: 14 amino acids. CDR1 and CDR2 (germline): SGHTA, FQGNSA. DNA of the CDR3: TGTGCCAGCAGCTTAGTTAAGGGGGCCGGGGAGCTGTTTTTT. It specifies CASSLVKGAGELFF.

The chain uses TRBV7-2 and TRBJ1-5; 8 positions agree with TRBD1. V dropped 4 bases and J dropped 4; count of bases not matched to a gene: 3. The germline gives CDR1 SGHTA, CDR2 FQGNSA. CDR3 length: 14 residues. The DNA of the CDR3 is TGTGCCAGCAGCTGGACAGGGACTAATCAGCCCCAGCATTTT. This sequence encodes CASSWTGTNQPQHF. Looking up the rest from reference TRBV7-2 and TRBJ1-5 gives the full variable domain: GAGVSQSPSNKVTEKGKDVELRCDPISGHTALYWYRQSLGQGLEFLIYFQGNSAPDKSGLPSDRFSAERTGGSVSTLTIQRTQQEDSAVYLCASSWTGTNQPQHFGDGTRLSIL.

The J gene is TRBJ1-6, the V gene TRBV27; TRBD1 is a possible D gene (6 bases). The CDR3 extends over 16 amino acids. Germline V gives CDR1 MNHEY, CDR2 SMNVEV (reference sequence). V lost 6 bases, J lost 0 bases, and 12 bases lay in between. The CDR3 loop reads CASRQNRDSYNSPLHF. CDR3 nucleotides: TGTGCCAGCAGGCAAAACAGGGACTCCTATAATTCACCCCTCCACTTT.

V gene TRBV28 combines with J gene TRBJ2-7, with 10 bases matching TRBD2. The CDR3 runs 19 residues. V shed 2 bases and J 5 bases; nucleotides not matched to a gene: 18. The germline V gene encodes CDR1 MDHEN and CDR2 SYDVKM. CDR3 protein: CASSLRGRLLAGVSHEQYF. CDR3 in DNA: TGTGCCAGCAGTTTACGAGGGCGGCTCCTAGCGGGAGTGAGCCACGAGCAGTACTTC.

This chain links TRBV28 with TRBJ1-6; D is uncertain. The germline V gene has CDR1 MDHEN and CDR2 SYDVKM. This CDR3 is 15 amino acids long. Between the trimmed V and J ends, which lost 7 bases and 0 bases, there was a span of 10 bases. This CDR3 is CASIHGSSYNSPLHF. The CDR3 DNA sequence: TGTGCCAGCATCCACGGGAGCTCCTATAATTCACCCCTCCACTTT.

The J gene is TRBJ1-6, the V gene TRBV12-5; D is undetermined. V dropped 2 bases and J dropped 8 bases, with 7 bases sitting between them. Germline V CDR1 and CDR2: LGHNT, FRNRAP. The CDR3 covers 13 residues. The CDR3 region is CASGLRRDSPLHF. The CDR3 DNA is TGTGCTAGTGGTTTGAGGCGGGATTCACCCCTCCACTTT. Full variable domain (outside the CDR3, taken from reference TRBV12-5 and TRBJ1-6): DARVTQTPRHKVTEMGQEVTMRCQPILGHNTVFWYRQTMMQGLELLAYFRNRAPLDDSGMPKDRFSAEMPDATLATLKIQPSEPRDSAVYFCASGLRRDSPLHFGNGTRLTVT.

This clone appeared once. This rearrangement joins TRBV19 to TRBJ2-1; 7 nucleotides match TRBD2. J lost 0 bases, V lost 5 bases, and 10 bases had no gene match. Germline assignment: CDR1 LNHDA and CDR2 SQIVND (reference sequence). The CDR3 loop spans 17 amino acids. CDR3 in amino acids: CASSPSPGGSSYNEQFF. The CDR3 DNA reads TGTGCCAGTAGTCCCTCCCCTGGCGGGAGCTCCTACAATGAGCAGTTCTTC.

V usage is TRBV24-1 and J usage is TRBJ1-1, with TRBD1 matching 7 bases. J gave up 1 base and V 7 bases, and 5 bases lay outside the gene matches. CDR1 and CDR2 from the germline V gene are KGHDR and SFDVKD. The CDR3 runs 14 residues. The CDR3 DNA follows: TGTGCCACCAGCGCGACAGGGTCGAACACTGAAGCTTTCTTT. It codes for CATSATGSNTEAFF.